A selection of T cell receptor beta chains follows, all from one sample in a study of T cell repertoires in cytomegalovirus infection. MiXCR, applied by TCRdb to the reads, yields one record per CDR3 protein. The repertoire has under 350,000 distinct CDR3 sequences, 9.5% of them found once; the top ten carry roughly 4.5%. The sample consisted of PBMCs. The receptors come from a human donor in good health (CMV status not recorded). Some clones in this sample may be carry-over from other donors' samples. The CDR3 runs from the conserved cysteine through the conserved F or W. D genes are given only for firm matches. Clone size is shown for a subset of rows, as once, few, many or a class of expanded clone.

v_gene	d_gene	abundance	j_gene	CDR3aa	CDR3nt
TRBV2	.	few	TRBJ2-1	CASSDSYGVNEQFF	TGTGCCAGCAGTGATAGTTACGGGGTCAATGAGCAGTTCTTC
TRBV5-6	TRBD2	.	TRBJ2-1	CASSYLAGALNEQFF	TGTGCCAGCAGCTATCTAGCGGGAGCCTTGAATGAGCAGTTCTTC
TRBV4-2	TRBD1	few	TRBJ2-1	CASSRQGPNEQFF	TGTGCCAGCAGCAGACAGGGACCCAATGAGCAGTTCTTC
TRBV7-2	TRBD2	many	TRBJ2-1	CATLTSGSSNEQFF	TGTGCCACCTTGACTAGCGGGTCGTCTAATGAGCAGTTCTTC
TRBV7-6	TRBD2	many	TRBJ2-1	CASSFPTTSGTSLAPYNEQFF	TGTGCCAGCAGCTTCCCCACGACTAGCGGGACCTCGTTGGCGCCTTACAATGAGCAGTTCTTC
TRBV7-9	TRBD1	.	TRBJ2-4	CASSSRDDRGKNIQYF	TGTGCCAGCAGCTCAAGGGACGACAGGGGGAAAAACATTCAGTACTTC
TRBV7-2	.	.	TRBJ2-1	CASSSAFMDNEQFF	TGTGCCAGCAGCTCTGCCTTCATGGACAATGAGCAGTTCTTC
TRBV12-3/TRBV12-4	.	many	TRBJ2-5	CASQRTNEETQYF	TGTGCCAGCCAGAGAACGAACGAAGAGACCCAGTACTTC
TRBV6-1	.	.	TRBJ1-6	CASRERQSLNSPLHF	TGTGCCAGCAGGGAGAGACAGTCCCTTAATTCACCCCTCCACTTT
TRBV2	.	.	TRBJ2-4	CASSVQDRNIQYF	TGTGCCAGCAGTGTTCAGGACCGAAACATTCAGTACTTC
TRBV5-6	TRBD2	few	TRBJ2-2	CASSLFASGGQNTGELFF	TGTGCCAGCAGCTTGTTCGCTAGCGGGGGGCAGAACACCGGGGAGCTGTTTTTT
TRBV4-2	TRBD1	few	TRBJ2-3	CASSRAKTGGPDTQYF	TGTGCCAGCAGCCGAGCGAAAACAGGGGGCCCAGATACGCAGTATTTT
TRBV10-3	TRBD2	few	TRBJ2-5	CAISLAGGQETQYF	TGTGCCATCAGCCTAGCGGGGGGGCAAGAGACCCAGTACTTC